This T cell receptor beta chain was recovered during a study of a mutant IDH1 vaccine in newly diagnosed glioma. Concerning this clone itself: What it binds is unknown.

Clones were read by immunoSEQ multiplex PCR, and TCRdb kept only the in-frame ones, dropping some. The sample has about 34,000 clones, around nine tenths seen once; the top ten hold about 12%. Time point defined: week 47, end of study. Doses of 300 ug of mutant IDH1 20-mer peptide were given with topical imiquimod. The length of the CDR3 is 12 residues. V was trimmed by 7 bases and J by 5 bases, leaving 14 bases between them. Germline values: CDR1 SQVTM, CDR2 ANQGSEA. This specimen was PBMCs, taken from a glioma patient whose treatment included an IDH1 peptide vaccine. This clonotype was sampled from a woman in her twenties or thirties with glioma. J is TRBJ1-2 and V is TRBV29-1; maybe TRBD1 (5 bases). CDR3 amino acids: CSALRGGYGYTF. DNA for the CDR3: TGCAGCGCCCTGAGGGGAGGGTATGGCTACACCTTC.